This T cell receptor beta chain was captured in a study of T cells after yellow fever vaccination. Study-level findings and limits: Primary-vaccination clones mostly resurfaced post-booster (roughly 97% CD4, around 88% CD8).

CDR3 length: 13 residues. V lost 3 bases and J lost 4, with 12 bases in between. From germline, CDR1 is DFQATT and CDR2 SNEGSKA (reference sequence). TCRdb re-called the 5' RACE reads through MiXCR, storing one row per CDR3 protein. Here the sample spans around 530,000 distinct CDR3 sequences, less than 20% being singletons. Concerning this clonotype itself: Its antigen remains unknown.

The chain uses TRBV20-1 and TRBJ1-2; D is uncertain. Sample: PBMCs, taken around 5 days after the first yellow fever vaccination. The receptor was derived from a man between 18 and 29 years old who received the YFV17D yellow fever vaccine. CDR3 residues: CSASGELRYGYTF. CDR3 DNA: TGCAGTGCTAGCGGAGAACTCCGCTATGGCTACACCTTC.